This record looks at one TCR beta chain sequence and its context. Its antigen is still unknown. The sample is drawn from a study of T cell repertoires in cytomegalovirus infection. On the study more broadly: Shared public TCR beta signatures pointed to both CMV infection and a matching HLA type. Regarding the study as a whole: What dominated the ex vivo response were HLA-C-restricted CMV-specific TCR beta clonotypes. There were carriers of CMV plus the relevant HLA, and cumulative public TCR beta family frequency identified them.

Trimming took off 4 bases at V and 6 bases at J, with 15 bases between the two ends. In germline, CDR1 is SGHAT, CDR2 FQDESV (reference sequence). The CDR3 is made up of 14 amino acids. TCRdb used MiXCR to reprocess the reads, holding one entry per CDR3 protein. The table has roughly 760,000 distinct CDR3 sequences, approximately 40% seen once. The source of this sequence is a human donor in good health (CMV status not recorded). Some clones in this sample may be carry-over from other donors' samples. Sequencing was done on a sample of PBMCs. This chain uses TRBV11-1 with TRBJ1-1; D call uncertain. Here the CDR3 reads CASSYFRTDPEAFF. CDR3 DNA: TGTGCCAGCAGCTACTTCCGGACGGACCCTGAAGCTTTCTTT.